This T cell receptor beta chain was sequenced for a study of blood T cell repertoires in COVID-19. Study-level information: The United States, Italy and Spain provided the acute and convalescent COVID-19 samples.

This clone came up once. Per the study methods: Reference gene primers were amplified, and this amplification served to estimate nucleated cell counts. The table came from immunoSEQ multiplex PCR; TCRdb's copy has only in-frame clones and leaves some out. V and J calls and clone size are those listed in that table; D and trimming were worked out from the DNA. This sample has 250,000 to 300,000 clones, with 80% to 90% found just once. Recovery meant two consecutive negative NP/OP PCR tests, professional clearance, or resolved symptoms. The sequencing input was PBMCs or T cells enriched from blood (not recorded which). The TCR comes from a woman in her fifties or sixties who had recovered from COVID-19.

DNA for the CDR3: TGTGCCAGCAGTTTTTTAGACACCGGGGAGCTGTTTTTT. Protein product: CASSFLDTGELFF. This chain links TRBV12-3 or TRBV12-4 with TRBJ2-2; no clear D. Trimming left V 3 bases short and J 3 bases short, with 5 bases between. The CDR3 runs to 13 residues.